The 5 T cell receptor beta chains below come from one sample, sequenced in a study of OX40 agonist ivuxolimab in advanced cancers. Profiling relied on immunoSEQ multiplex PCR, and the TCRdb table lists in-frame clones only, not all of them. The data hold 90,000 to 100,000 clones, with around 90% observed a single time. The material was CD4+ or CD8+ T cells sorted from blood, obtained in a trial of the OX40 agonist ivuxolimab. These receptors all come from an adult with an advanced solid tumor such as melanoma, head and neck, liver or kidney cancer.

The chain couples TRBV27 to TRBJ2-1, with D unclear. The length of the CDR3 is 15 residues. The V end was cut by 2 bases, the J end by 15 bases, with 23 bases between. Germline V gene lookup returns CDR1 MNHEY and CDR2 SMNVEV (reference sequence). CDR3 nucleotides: TGTGCCAGCAGTTTAGGTCGGCAGGTTTCATCTTCGTGGTTCTTC. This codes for CASSLGRQVSSSWFF.

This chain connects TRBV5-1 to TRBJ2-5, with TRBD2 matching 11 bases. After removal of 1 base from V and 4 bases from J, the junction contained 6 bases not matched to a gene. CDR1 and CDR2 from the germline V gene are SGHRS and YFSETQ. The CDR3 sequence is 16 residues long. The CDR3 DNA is TGCGCCAGCAGCTTGACTAGCGGGGGAAAGTTAGAGACCCAGTACTTC. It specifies CASSLTSGGKLETQYF.

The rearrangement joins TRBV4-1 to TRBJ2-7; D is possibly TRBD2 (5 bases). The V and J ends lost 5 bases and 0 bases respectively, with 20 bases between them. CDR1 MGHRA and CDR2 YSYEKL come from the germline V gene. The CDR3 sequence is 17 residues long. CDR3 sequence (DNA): TGCGCCAGCAGCGTAGGCCGGACTCTTGTGAGCTCCTACGAGCAGTACTTC. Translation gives CASSVGRTLVSSYEQYF.

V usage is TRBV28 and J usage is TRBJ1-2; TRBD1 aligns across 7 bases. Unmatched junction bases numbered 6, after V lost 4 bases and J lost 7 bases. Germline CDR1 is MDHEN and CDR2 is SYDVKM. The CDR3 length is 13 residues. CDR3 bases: TGTGCCAGCAGTTGGACAGGAGGGGTTGGCTACACCTTC. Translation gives CASSWTGGVGYTF.

CDR3 in DNA: TGTGCCAGCAGTGATGGGGGACAGCGCTCCTACGAGCAGTACTTC. Its translation: CASSDGGQRSYEQYF. The rearrangement joins TRBV2 to TRBJ2-5, with 7 bases matching TRBD1. The DNA matches TRBJ2-7 better at its end, which makes the J call doubtful. Germline assignment: CDR1 SNHLY and CDR2 FYNNEI. The CDR3 runs to 15 residues.